This is a list of T cell receptor beta chains from one sample in a study of control samples from healthy donors and cancer patients. The protocol was immunoSEQ multiplex PCR, while the TCRdb copy is restricted to in-frame clones and leaves out a portion. This table holds about 15,000 clones, roughly nine tenths found once. Sequences were obtained from PBMCs. These receptors all stem from a man between 60 and 75 years old with head and neck cancer. CDR3s include the opening cysteine and the closing phenylalanine or tryptophan. Fields, in order: clone size, CDR3 length, J gene, D gene, V gene, CDR3 protein, CDR3 DNA. D genes are given only for firm matches. The size of a clone is reported for some rows only, either as once, few or many, or as a class for expanded clones.

NA	15	TRBJ2-5	NA	TRBV4-1	CASSQVGGAPETQYF	TGCGCCAGCAGCCAAGTGGGGGGGGCCCCGGAGACCCAGTACTTC
NA	14	TRBJ2-1	NA	TRBV24-1	CATSSMGPHNEQFF	TGTGCCACCAGTTCTATGGGGCCCCACAATGAGCAGTTCTTC
NA	15	TRBJ1-5	NA	TRBV2	CASSPQRFVGQPQHF	TGTGCCAGCAGTCCCCAGAGGTTTGTCGGGCAGCCCCAGCATTTT
NA	13	TRBJ2-3	NA	TRBV29-1	CSVRFGNTDTQYF	TGCAGCGTTCGGTTCGGGAACACAGATACGCAGTATTTT
NA	14	TRBJ2-7	NA	TRBV11-2	CASSPKVRSYEQYF	TGTGCCAGCAGCCCGAAGGTACGCAGCTACGAGCAGTACTTC
NA	18	TRBJ1-4	TRBD1	TRBV3-1/TRBV3-2	CASSQMRDRARLGEKLFF	TGTGCCAGCAGCCAAATGAGGGACAGGGCGCGCTTGGGTGAAAAACTGTTTTTT
NA	10	TRBJ2-7	NA	TRBV2	CASRLYEQYF	TGTGCCAGCAGGCTCTACGAGCAGTACTTC
NA	13	TRBJ2-3	NA	TRBV5-4	CASKRGGTDTQYF	TGTGCCAGCAAGAGGGGGGGCACAGATACGCAGTATTTT
NA	16	TRBJ1-2	NA	TRBV20-1	CSASIGGFTPRYGYTF	TGCAGTGCTAGTATCGGGGGATTTACTCCTCGCTATGGCTACACCTTC
NA	13	TRBJ2-5	NA	TRBV6-4	CASSPGPRTTQYF	TGTGCCAGCAGCCCCGGACCCCGGACGACCCAGTACTTC
NA	14	TRBJ2-2	TRBD1	TRBV7-3	CASRRQGNTGELFF	TGTGCCAGCAGAAGACAGGGAAACACCGGGGAGCTGTTTTTT
NA	15	TRBJ1-2	NA	TRBV1	CTSRHTGGANYGYTF	TGCACCAGCAGACATACAGGGGGTGCTAACTATGGCTACACCTTC
NA	15	TRBJ1-5	TRBD1	TRBV6-5	CASSPGQVGNQPQHF	TGTGCCAGCAGTCCGGGACAGGTTGGCAATCAGCCCCAGCATTTT
NA	15	TRBJ2-3	TRBD2	TRBV7-2	CASSAGGLRRDTQYF	TGTGCCAGCTCAGCGGGGGGCTTAAGAAGGGATACGCAGTATTTT
NA	16	TRBJ2-5	TRBD2	TRBV9	CASSAGLAGTSETQYF	TGTGCCAGCAGCGCTGGACTAGCGGGGACGTCAGAGACCCAGTACTTC
large	15	TRBJ2-4	NA	TRBV7-9	CASSLTESAKNIQYF	TGTGCCAGCAGCTTAACTGAGAGTGCCAAAAACATTCAGTACTTC
NA	14	TRBJ2-3	TRBD1	TRBV24-1	CATPGQGGTDTQYF	TGTGCCACCCCGGGACAGGGAGGGACAGATACGCAGTATTTT
NA	15	TRBJ2-3	TRBD2	TRBV2	CASKGAGGPKDTQYF	TGTGCCAGCAAGGGAGCGGGGGGGCCGAAAGATACGCAGTATTTT
NA	14	TRBJ2-1	NA	TRBV6-4	CASSELARDNEQFF	TGTGCCAGCAGTGAACTCGCTAGGGACAATGAGCAGTTCTTC
once	16	TRBJ2-1	TRBD1	TRBV19	CASSPGWDRGDNEQFF	TGTGCCAGTAGTCCCGGGTGGGACAGGGGGGACAATGAGCAGTTCTTC
NA	13	TRBJ2-5	NA	TRBV5-6	CASSSVSRETQYF	TGTGCCAGCAGCTCGGTGTCTAGGGAGACCCAGTACTTC
NA	14	TRBJ1-3	NA	TRBV3-1/TRBV3-2	CASSGLSGGNTIYF	TGTGCCAGCAGCGGACTCTCAGGAGGAAACACCATATATTTT
NA	19	TRBJ2-2	NA	TRBV7-2	CASSATLWGGGGDTGELFF	TGTGCCAGCAGCGCCACCTTATGGGGAGGGGGCGGGGACACCGGGGAGCTGTTTTTT
NA	17	TRBJ1-2	TRBD1	TRBV5-4	CASSTGQGAGANYGYTF	TGTGCCAGCAGCACGGGGCAGGGGGCGGGTGCTAACTATGGCTACACCTTC
NA	14	TRBJ2-5	NA	TRBV5-5	CASSFGLGEETQYF	TGTGCCAGCAGCTTCGGGCTAGGGGAAGAGACCCAGTACTTC
NA	15	TRBJ2-3	NA	TRBV5-5	CASSLRQGLTDTQYF	TGTGCCAGCAGCCTCCGACAAGGGCTCACAGATACGCAGTATTTT
NA	15	TRBJ2-1	NA	TRBV4-1	CASSRGASEYNEQFF	TGCGCCAGCAGCCGCGGGGCTAGCGAGTACAATGAGCAGTTCTTC
NA	14	TRBJ2-7	TRBD1	TRBV18	CASSPGQGKGEQYF	TGTGCCAGCTCACCGGGACAGGGGAAGGGCGAGCAGTACTTC
NA	17	TRBJ2-3	TRBD2	TRBV11-2	CASSPQTAGGSTDTQYF	TGTGCCAGCAGCCCCCAGACGGCGGGGGGTTCCACAGATACGCAGTATTTT
NA	12	TRBJ1-2	NA	TRBV25-1	CASSESGLGYTF	TGTGCCAGCAGTGAATCGGGACTGGGCTACACCTTC
few	13	TRBJ1-5	NA	TRBV7-5	CVRSRQGNQPQHF	TGTGTCAGAAGCCGACAGGGCAATCAGCCCCAGCATTTT
NA	15	TRBJ2-3	NA	TRBV10-2	CASTNLAGQKDTQYF	TGCGCCAGCACCAACTTGGCGGGCCAAAAGGATACGCAGTATTTT
NA	15	TRBJ1-1	TRBD1	TRBV10-2	CASSLSTGGTTEAFF	TGCGCCAGCAGTCTTTCTACAGGGGGCACCACTGAAGCTTTCTTT
NA	17	TRBJ2-7	TRBD1	TRBV4-1	CATSRQTAGQGSYEQYF	TGCGCCACCAGCCGCCAGACGGCGGGACAGGGGTCCTACGAGCAGTACTTC
NA	15	TRBJ2-1	NA	TRBV5-1	CASSLSGDSYNEQFF	TGCGCCAGCAGCTTATCAGGGGACTCCTACAATGAGCAGTTCTTC
NA	12	TRBJ2-7	NA	TRBV11-2	CASSLQRYEQYF	TGTGCCAGCAGCTTGCAGAGATACGAGCAGTACTTC
NA	13	TRBJ2-7	TRBD2	TRBV4-2	CASSPRREVEQYF	TGTGCCAGCAGCCCCCGCCGGGAGGTGGAGCAGTACTTC
NA	13	TRBJ1-2	TRBD1	TRBV10-2	CASSEYRGYGYTF	TGCGCCAGCAGTGAGTACAGGGGCTATGGCTACACCTTC